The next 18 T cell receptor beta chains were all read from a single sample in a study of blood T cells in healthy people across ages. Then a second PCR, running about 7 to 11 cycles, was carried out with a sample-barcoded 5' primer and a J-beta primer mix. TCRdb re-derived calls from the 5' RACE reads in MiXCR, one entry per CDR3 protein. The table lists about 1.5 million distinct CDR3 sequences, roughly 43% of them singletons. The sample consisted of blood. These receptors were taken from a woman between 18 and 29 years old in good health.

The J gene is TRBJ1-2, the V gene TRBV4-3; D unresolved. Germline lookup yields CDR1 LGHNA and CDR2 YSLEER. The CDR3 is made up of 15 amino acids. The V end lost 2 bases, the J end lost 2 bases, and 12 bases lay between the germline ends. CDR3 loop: CASSQNRRGNYGYTF. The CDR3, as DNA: TGCGCCAGCAGCCAAAATAGGCGTGGCAACTATGGCTACACCTTC.

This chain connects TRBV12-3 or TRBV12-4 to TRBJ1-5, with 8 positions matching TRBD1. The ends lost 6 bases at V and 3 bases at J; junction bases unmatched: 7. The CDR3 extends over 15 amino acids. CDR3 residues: CASSPQGVTNQPQHF. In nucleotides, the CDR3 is TGTGCCAGCAGCCCACAGGGGGTAACCAATCAGCCCCAGCATTTT.

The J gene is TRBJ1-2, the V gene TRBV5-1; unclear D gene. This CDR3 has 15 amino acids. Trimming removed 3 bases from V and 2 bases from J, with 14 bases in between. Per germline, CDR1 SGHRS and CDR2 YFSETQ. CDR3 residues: CASSYSPTTNYGYTF. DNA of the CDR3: TGCGCCAGCAGCTATAGCCCCACCACCAACTATGGCTACACCTTC.

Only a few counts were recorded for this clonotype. CDR3 loop: CASSSIDSTYEQYF. The CDR3 bases are TGTGCCAGCAGTTCCATCGACAGTACCTACGAGCAGTACTTC. The chain uses TRBV28 and TRBJ2-7; D is possibly TRBD1 (5 bases). The V end was cut by 4 bases, the J end by 2 bases, with 12 bases between. This CDR3 is built from 14 residues. The germline V gene has CDR1 MDHEN and CDR2 SYDVKM.

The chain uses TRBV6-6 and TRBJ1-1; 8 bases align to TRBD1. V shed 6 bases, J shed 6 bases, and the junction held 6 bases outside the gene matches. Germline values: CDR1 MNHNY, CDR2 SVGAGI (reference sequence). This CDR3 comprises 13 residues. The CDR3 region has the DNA TGTGCCAGCAGGACAGGGGTCACTTCTGAAGCTTTCTTT. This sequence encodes CASRTGVTSEAFF.

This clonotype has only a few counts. The CDR3, as DNA: TGCAGTGCTAGTTCAGGTATCGAGCCCCCCTACAATGAGCAGTTCTTC. Its protein is CSASSGIEPPYNEQFF. V usage is TRBV20-1 and J usage is TRBJ2-1; D is unclear. CDR3 size: 16 residues. The germline V gene encodes CDR1 DFQATT and CDR2 SNEGSKA (reference sequence). Trimming stripped 3 bases from V and 2 bases from J, with 17 bases between.

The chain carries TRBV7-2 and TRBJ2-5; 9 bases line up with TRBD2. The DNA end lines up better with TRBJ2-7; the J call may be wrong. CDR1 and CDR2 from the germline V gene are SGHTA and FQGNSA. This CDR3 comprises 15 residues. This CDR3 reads CASSLVSSGTCEQYF. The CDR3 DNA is TGTGCCAGCAGCTTAGTTTCTAGCGGGACCTGCGAGCAGTACTTC.

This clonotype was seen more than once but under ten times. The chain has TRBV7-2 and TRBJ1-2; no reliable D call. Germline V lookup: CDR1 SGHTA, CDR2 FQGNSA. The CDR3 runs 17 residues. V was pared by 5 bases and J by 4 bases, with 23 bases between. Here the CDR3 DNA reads TGTGCCAGCAGCCAAACGAGGACGGCAGCGGCGTTCTATGGCTACACCTTC. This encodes CASSQTRTAAAFYGYTF.

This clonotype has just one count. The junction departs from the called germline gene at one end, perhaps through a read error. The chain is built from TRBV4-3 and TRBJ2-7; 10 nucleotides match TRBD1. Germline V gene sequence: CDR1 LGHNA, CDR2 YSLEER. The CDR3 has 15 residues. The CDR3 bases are TGCGCCAGCGGCCAAGCGGGACAGGGGACCTACGAGCAGTACTTC. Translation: CASGQAGQGTYEQYF.

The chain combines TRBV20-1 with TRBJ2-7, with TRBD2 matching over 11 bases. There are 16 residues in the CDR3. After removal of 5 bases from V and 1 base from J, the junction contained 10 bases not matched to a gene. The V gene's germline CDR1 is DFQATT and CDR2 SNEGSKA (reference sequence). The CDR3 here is CSAFTSGRVGSYEQYF. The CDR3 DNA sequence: TGCAGTGCTTTTACTAGCGGGAGAGTCGGGTCCTACGAGCAGTACTTC.

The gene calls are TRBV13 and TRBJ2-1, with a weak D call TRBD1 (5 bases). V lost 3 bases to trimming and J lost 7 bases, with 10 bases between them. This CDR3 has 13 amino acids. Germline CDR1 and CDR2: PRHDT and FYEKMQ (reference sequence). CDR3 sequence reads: CASSFRGQNEQFF. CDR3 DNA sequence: TGTGCCAGCAGCTTTAGGGGCCAAAATGAGCAGTTCTTC.

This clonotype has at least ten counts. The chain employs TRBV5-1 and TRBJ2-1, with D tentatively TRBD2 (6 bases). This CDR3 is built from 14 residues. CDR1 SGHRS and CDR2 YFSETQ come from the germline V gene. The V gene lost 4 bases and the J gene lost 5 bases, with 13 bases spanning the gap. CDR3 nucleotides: TGCGCCAGCAGCACCCGTTCGGGGGACAATGAGCAGTTCTTC. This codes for CASSTRSGDNEQFF.

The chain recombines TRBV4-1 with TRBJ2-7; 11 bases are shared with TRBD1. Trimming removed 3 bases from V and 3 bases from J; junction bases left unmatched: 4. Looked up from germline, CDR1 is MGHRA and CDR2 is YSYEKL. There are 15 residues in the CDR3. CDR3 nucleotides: TGCGCCAGCAGCCACGGGGACAGGGGGATCTACGAGCAGTACTTC. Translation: CASSHGDRGIYEQYF.

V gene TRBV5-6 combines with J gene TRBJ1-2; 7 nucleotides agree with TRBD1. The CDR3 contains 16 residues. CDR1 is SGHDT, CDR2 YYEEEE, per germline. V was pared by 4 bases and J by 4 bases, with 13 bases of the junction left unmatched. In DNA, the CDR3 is TGTGCCAGCAGCCTGGAAGGGACAGCTGCTCTCTATGGCTACACCTTC. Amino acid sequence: CASSLEGTAALYGYTF.

CDR3 coding DNA: TGTGCCAGCAGCCAAGAATGGCGCTACACCTTC. It is translated as CASSQEWRYTF. The genes are TRBV3-1 and TRBJ1-2; D remains ambiguous. The length of the CDR3 is 11 residues. The V gene lost 0 bases and the J gene lost 9 bases, with 5 bases spanning the gap. Germline CDR1 and CDR2: LGHDT and YNNKEL (reference sequence).

This chain's CDR3 is CASSPGMVSSGNTIYF. DNA for the CDR3: TGTGCCAGCTCACCGGGAATGGTTTCCTCTGGAAACACCATATATTTT. The rearrangement joins TRBV18 to TRBJ1-3, with D uncertain. CDR3 length: 16 residues. The germline V and J ends were trimmed by 3 bases and 0 bases, with 12 bases remaining between them. From germline, CDR1 is KGHSH and CDR2 LQKENI.

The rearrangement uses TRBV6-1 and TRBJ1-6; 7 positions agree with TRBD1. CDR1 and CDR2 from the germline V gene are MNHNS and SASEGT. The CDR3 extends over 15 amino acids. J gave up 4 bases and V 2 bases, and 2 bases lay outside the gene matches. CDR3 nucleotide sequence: TGTGCCAGCAGTGAACCGGGACAGTATAATTCACCCCTCCACTTT. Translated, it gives CASSEPGQYNSPLHF.

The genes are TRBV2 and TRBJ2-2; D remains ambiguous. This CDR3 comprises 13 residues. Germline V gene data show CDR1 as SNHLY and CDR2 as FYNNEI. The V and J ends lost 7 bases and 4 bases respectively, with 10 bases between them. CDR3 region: CASILQFTGELFF. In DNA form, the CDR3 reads TGTGCCAGCATTTTACAGTTCACCGGGGAGCTGTTTTTT.